This T cell receptor (beta chain) was observed in a study of T-cell memory formation after mild COVID-19. Turning to the study itself: TCR clustering was largely donor specific. Notes on the study in general: Of the contracting clones, CD4+ ones lay mainly in CM and EM, and CD8+ ones in EMRA. Clonal second-wave expansions that peaked on day 37 had unconfirmed SARS-CoV-2 specificity.

About this clonotype itself: Its matching antigen is unknown.

Each CDR3 protein is one row after TCRdb ran MiXCR on the 5' RACE reads. This table has just under 150,000 distinct CDR3 sequences, roughly a fifth appearing once. This clonotype was obtained from an adult woman who had mild COVID-19 (a few samples of this study predate the infection). Cell type and time point are not known. Sequencing was done on a sample of PBMCs or a T cell subset sorted from them (not recorded which).

Here the CDR3 reads CASSPLRITYNEQFF. CDR3 coding DNA: TGTGCCAGCAGCCCTCTCCGTATTACCTACAATGAGCAGTTCTTC. The rearrangement uses TRBV11-2 and TRBJ2-1; no firm D call. The CDR3 loop spans 15 amino acids. Trimming shortened V by 5 bases and J by 2 bases, and 13 bases separated the two germline ends. Germline V lookup: CDR1 SGHAT, CDR2 FQNNGV.